This passage covers 20 T cell receptor beta chains from one sample sequenced in a study of cytomegalovirus exposure and HLA in healthy donors. 60 Vbeta and 13 Jbeta primers were used in PCR. Using immunoSEQ multiplex PCR, the repertoire was profiled, and TCRdb retains in-frame clones only, with some absent. This sample has some 150,000 clones, with approximately 80% found just once. The sequencing input was PBMCs. The receptors stem from a woman in her 50s in good health and CMV-seronegative.

The chain is built from TRBV19 and TRBJ2-7, with D tentatively TRBD2 (7 bases). The length of the CDR3 is 16 residues. The V and J ends lost 6 bases and 0 bases respectively, with 18 bases between them. Per the germline V gene, CDR1 is LNHDA and CDR2 is SQIVND (reference sequence). The CDR3 coding sequence is TGTGCCAGTAGGGTCTCTGGCGGGGGCCTCTCCTACGAGCAGTACTTC. It specifies CASRVSGGGLSYEQYF.

The rearrangement joins TRBV5-1 to TRBJ2-5; possible D gene TRBD1, 5 bases. The CDR3 spans 14 residues. Deletions cut 0 bases from V and 5 bases from J, with 11 bases between. Looked up from germline, CDR1 is SGHRS and CDR2 is YFSETQ. DNA for the CDR3: TGCGCCAGCAGCTTGGGTTCAGGGCGGGAGACCCAGTACTTC. It translates to CASSLGSGRETQYF.

This clone was seen once. The gene calls are TRBV4-1 and TRBJ2-7; 8 nucleotides match TRBD1. Germline CDR1 is MGHRA and CDR2 is YSYEKL. The CDR3 runs 15 residues. V lost 1 base to trimming and J lost 3 bases; unmatched junction nucleotides: 5. This CDR3 reads CASSQVPGGNYEQYF. Here the CDR3 DNA reads TGCGCCAGCAGCCAAGTTCCAGGGGGCAACTACGAGCAGTACTTC.

The gene calls are TRBV13 and TRBJ1-5, with D possibly being TRBD1 (6 bases). Germline V gene data show CDR1 as PRHDT and CDR2 as FYEKMQ (reference sequence). The CDR3 runs 15 residues. The germline V and J ends were trimmed by 0 bases and 7 bases, with 13 bases remaining between them. This chain's CDR3 is CASSLGRGAGQPQHF. The CDR3 nucleotides read TGTGCCAGCAGCTTAGGTCGGGGGGCTGGACAGCCCCAGCATTTT.

This chain connects TRBV7-2 to TRBJ2-7; 9 bases agree with TRBD2. Germline CDR1 SGHTA, CDR2 FQGNSA. The CDR3 spans 19 residues. The ends lost 3 bases at V and 0 bases at J; junction bases unmatched: 15. CDR3 coding DNA: TGTGCCAGCAGCTTTATGACTAGCGGTCGAACTATTCGCTCCTACGAGCAGTACTTC. Translation gives CASSFMTSGRTIRSYEQYF.

CDR3 region: CASSPPTGGYGYTF. The DNA for the CDR3 is TGTGCCAGCAGTCCCCCCACGGGTGGCTATGGCTACACCTTC. The gene calls are TRBV28 and TRBJ1-2; D call uncertain. In germline, CDR1 is MDHEN, CDR2 SYDVKM. V was clipped by 5 bases and J by 4 bases, with 14 bases between them. This CDR3 is built from 14 residues.

The DNA of the CDR3 is TGTGCCAGCAGGGCAGGTTCCGACAATGAGCAGTTCTTC. Translation gives CASRAGSDNEQFF. V is TRBV6-5 and J is TRBJ2-1; no definite D call. The V gene's germline CDR1 is MNHEY and CDR2 SVGAGI. The CDR3 is made up of 13 amino acids. V lost 6 bases, J lost 5 bases, and 11 bases lay in between.

The CDR3 here is CASSPRPNYSYEQYF. Here the CDR3 DNA reads TGTGCCAGCTCACCACGGCCGAATTACTCCTACGAGCAGTACTTC. This chain connects TRBV18 to TRBJ2-7; no reliable D call. Trimming stripped 1 base from V and 0 bases from J, with 10 bases between. The CDR3 covers 15 residues. Per germline, CDR1 KGHSH and CDR2 LQKENI.

The V and J genes are TRBV7-2 and TRBJ1-5; D is unresolved. The CDR3 has 16 amino acids. Germline CDR1 reads SGHTA; CDR2 reads FQGNSA. Trimming left V 7 bases short and J 0 bases short, with 16 bases between. The CDR3 coding sequence is TGTGCCAGCACGGCCTCGGTCGGGTATAGCAATCAGCCCCAGCATTTT. Translated: CASTASVGYSNQPQHF.

The chain combines TRBV28 with TRBJ2-7; 9 nucleotides align to TRBD1. The CDR3 is made up of 14 amino acids. The junction had 7 bases not matched to a gene; V was cut back by 6 bases and J by 4 bases. Germline CDR1 is MDHEN and CDR2 is SYDVKM. As DNA, the CDR3 is TGTGCCAGCAGCTCCGGGACAGGGTGGTACGAGCAGTACTTC. Encoded protein: CASSSGTGWYEQYF.

V gene TRBV14 combines with J gene TRBJ2-1; D is ambiguous. This CDR3 spans 13 amino acids. Looked up from germline, CDR1 is SGHDN and CDR2 is FVKESK. V was cut by 1 base and J by 7 bases, with 8 bases left in between. This CDR3 reads CASSQVGPNEQFF. The CDR3 DNA reads TGTGCCAGCAGCCAAGTCGGTCCGAATGAGCAGTTCTTC.

This clone was picked up one time. This chain joins TRBV27 and TRBJ2-3, with TRBD1 as a possible D gene (5 bases). The CDR3 is 15 amino acids. V lost 7 bases and J 6 bases, leaving 20 bases between the germline ends. Germline CDR1 and CDR2: MNHEY and SMNVEV (reference sequence). The CDR3 sequence: CASIQGVGNVDTQYF. The CDR3 DNA reads TGTGCCAGCATCCAAGGGGTAGGGAACGTCGATACGCAGTATTTT.

The chain combines TRBV19 with TRBJ2-3, with D unresolved. V lost 1 base, J lost 4 bases, and 6 bases lay in between. Germline V lookup: CDR1 LNHDA, CDR2 SQIVND (reference sequence). The CDR3 runs 13 residues. The CDR3, as DNA: TGTGCCAGTAGTATAGTTGGGCCAGATACGCAGTATTTT. It yields the protein CASSIVGPDTQYF.

The chain is built from TRBV19 and TRBJ2-1, with 9 bases aligning to TRBD2. After removal of 6 bases from V and 7 bases from J, the junction contained 10 bases not matched to a gene. This CDR3 has 15 residues. Germline CDR1 and CDR2: LNHDA and SQIVND (reference sequence). CDR3 nucleotide sequence: TGTGCCAGTAGCCCCTGGGGCGGGAGGGTAAATGAGCAGTTCTTC. Translation: CASSPWGGRVNEQFF.

This chain joins TRBV7-2 and TRBJ2-1, with D unclear. The CDR3 consists of 17 residues. Trimming removed 5 bases at V and 0 bases at J, with 17 bases between. CDR1 is SGHTA, CDR2 FQGNSA, per germline. Written as DNA, the CDR3 is TGTGCCAGCAGCGCCGCTCTAAGCGTCTCCTCCTACAATGAGCAGTTCTTC. This codes for CASSAALSVSSYNEQFF.

A word on this clone: Germline is not matched at one junction end, which may reflect a read error. CDR3 DNA: TGTGCCAGCACCCGGTACCAAGAGGCCCAGTACTTC. It specifies CASTRYQEAQYF. The V and J genes are TRBV2 and TRBJ2-5; no clear D gene. The CDR3 length is 12 residues. CDR1 SNHLY and CDR2 FYNNEI come from the germline V gene.

The chain joins TRBV23-1 to TRBJ2-3; maybe TRBD2 (5 bases). TRBV23-1 is known as an ORF, though its function is uncertain. V dropped 3 bases and J dropped 3 bases, with 13 bases sitting between them. The CDR3 covers 15 residues. The CDR3 DNA is TGCGCCAGCAGTCAGTTTGAGGGTAAAACAGATACGCAGTATTTT. This sequence encodes CASSQFEGKTDTQYF.

The chain combines TRBV4-2 with TRBJ2-1; 11 bases align to TRBD1. The CDR3 spans 18 residues. Trimming cost V 3 bases and J 3 bases; bases outside gene matches: 10. Germline CDR1 is LGHNA and CDR2 is YNFKEQ. In DNA, the CDR3 is TGTGCCAGCAGCCAGGCCCTGAGCGGGACAGGGGGCTACAATGAGCAGTTCTTC. This encodes CASSQALSGTGGYNEQFF.

V gene TRBV15 combines with J gene TRBJ2-7; 9 nucleotides line up with TRBD1. The V gene's germline CDR1 is LNHNV and CDR2 YYDKDF (reference sequence). The CDR3 is 16 amino acids. V dropped 0 bases and J dropped 2; count of bases not matched to a gene: 5. CDR3 in DNA: TGTGCCACCAGCAGAGAGAGGACAGGGGCAACCTACGAGCAGTACTTC. Protein: CATSRERTGATYEQYF. Combining the CDR3 with reference TRBV15 and TRBJ2-7 gives the whole variable domain DAMVIQNPRYQVTQFGKPVTLSCSQTLNHNVMYWYQQKSSQAPKLLFHYYDKDFNNEADTPDNFQSRRPNTSFCFLDIRSPGLGDTAMYLCATSRERTGATYEQYFGPGTRLTVT.

The rearrangement joins TRBV11-2 to TRBJ2-5, with no clear D. The V gene's germline CDR1 is SGHAT and CDR2 FQNNGV. CDR3 size: 12 residues. V lost 1 base to trimming and J lost 5 bases, with 5 bases between them. The CDR3 bases are TGTGCCAGCAGCTTAGCTAAGGAGACCCAGTACTTC. It specifies CASSLAKETQYF. Full variable domain (rest looked up from reference TRBV11-2 and TRBJ2-5): EAGVAQSPRYKIIEKRQSVAFWCNPISGHATLYWYQQILGQGPKLLIQFQNNGVVDDSQLPKDRFSAERLKGVDSTLKIQPAKLEDSAVYLCASSLAKETQYFGPGTRLLVL.